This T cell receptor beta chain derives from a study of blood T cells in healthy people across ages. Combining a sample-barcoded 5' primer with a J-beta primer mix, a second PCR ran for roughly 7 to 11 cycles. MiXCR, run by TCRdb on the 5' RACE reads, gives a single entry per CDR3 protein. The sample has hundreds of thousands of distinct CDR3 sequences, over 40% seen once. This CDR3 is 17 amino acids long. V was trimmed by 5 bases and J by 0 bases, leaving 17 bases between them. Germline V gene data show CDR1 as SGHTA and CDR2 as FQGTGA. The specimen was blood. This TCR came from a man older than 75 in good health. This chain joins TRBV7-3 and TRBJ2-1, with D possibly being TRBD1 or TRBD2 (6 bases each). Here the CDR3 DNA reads TGTGCCAGCAGCAAAAACCCCGAGGGGGGCTCCTACAATGAGCAGTTCTTC. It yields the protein CASSKNPEGGSYNEQFF.